This T cell receptor beta chain was obtained from a study of tumor-infiltrating lymphocytes in localized non-small cell lung cancer. Turning to the study itself: Several tumor histologies, both smoking statuses, and some post-neoadjuvant chemotherapy samples were included.

A note on this clone: Its specificity is not known. The identical CDR3 is also encoded by other nucleotide sequences in the sample.

General study points: Immunotypes IM1 and IM2 had similar TCR-derived T-cell fractions. Different pieces of the same tissue were used for each assay.

Some clones are missing from TCRdb's copy, which holds only in-frame ones; the method was immunoSEQ multiplex PCR. Here the sample spans around 14,000 clones, around 65% being singletons. The CDR3 covers 13 residues. Germline lookup yields CDR1 LNHNV and CDR2 YYDKDF (reference sequence). V shed 5 bases and J shed 1 base, with 8 bases lying between them. The sequence was collected from a human donor with non-small cell lung cancer. The chain links TRBV15 to TRBJ1-1, with D unclear. The sample comprised uninvolved lung tissue not adjacent to the tumor. Here the CDR3 DNA reads TGTGCCACCAGCCGACGGCAGAACACTGAAGCTTTCTTT. This gives the protein CATSRRQNTEAFF.